What follows describes a single T cell receptor (beta chain). Antigen specificity is unknown. This sample stems from a study of cytomegalovirus exposure and HLA in healthy donors. Study-wide context: Caucasian-associated ancestry cluster membership applied to about 80% of 398 genotyped donors.

Findings and caveats of the study: Reports state that TCR beta sequences accurately predicted most subjects' HLA-A and HLA-B alleles. Specificity of a few CMV-associated chains for CMV antigens was verified in vitro.

CDR1 and CDR2 from the germline V gene are SGHRS and YFSETQ. The length of the CDR3 is 13 residues. Trimming removed 7 bases from V and 2 bases from J, with 11 bases in between. The PCR used 60 Vbeta and 13 Jbeta primers. TCRdb's copy holds only in-frame clones and misses some; the assay was immunoSEQ multiplex PCR. Here the sample spans about 130,000 clones, roughly 15% being singletons. V and J are TRBV5-1 and TRBJ2-3; D gene ambiguous. Sequences were obtained from PBMCs. The receptor was isolated from a female donor in good health and CMV-seropositive. The CDR3 coding sequence is TGCGCCAGCGGCCTGGCCCTCACAGATACGCAGTATTTT. This translates into CASGLALTDTQYF.